The 14 T cell receptor beta chains below were found in one sample sequenced in a study of blood T cell repertoires in COVID-19 (dated by TCRdb to about 2020). Libraries were made using the immunoSEQ multiplex PCR assay. TCRdb's version of the immuneACCESS table is confined to in-frame rearrangements and falls short of the full clone set. An unresolved V gene accounts for under half of the shortfall where checked; the remainder is of unknown origin. In this sample the table shows approximately 250,000 clones, 85% of which occur a single time. The top ten clonotypes cover over 0.95% of the sample. The sample comprised peripheral blood. These receptors all stem from a man in his forties with acute or convalescent COVID-19.

The chain carries TRBV6-5 and TRBJ2-5, with 10 bases lining up with TRBD1. CDR3 length: 13 residues. Germline CDR1 is MNHEY and CDR2 is SVGAGI. V lost 7 bases, J lost 6 bases, and 5 bases stayed unmatched. CDR3 in amino acids: CASTPDRGQTQYF. For the CDR3, the DNA is TGTGCCAGCACCCCAGACAGGGGGCAGACCCAGTACTTC.

This clone has a handful of counts. This chain uses TRBV3-1 (or the pseudogene TRBV3-2) with TRBJ1-2; no clear D gene. The CDR3 contains 14 residues. V was clipped by 2 bases and J by 8 bases, with 15 bases between them. Per germline, CDR1 LGHDT and CDR2 YNNKEL (reference sequence). The CDR3 DNA is TGTGCCAGCAGCCAACCCGGTGGAGGGCCCGGCTACACCTTC. Its translation is CASSQPGGGPGYTF.

The chain has TRBV5-4 and TRBJ2-3; TRBD2 matches 7 bases. Germline CDR1 SGHNT, CDR2 YYREEE (reference sequence). The trim removed 0 bases at V and 2 bases at J, leaving 6 bases unmatched. The CDR3 has 16 amino acids. CDR3 sequence (DNA): TGTGCCAGCAGCTTGGGCGGACTAGGGTCCACAGATACGCAGTATTTT. Amino acids: CASSLGGLGSTDTQYF.

This chain links TRBV9 with TRBJ2-1; the D gene is possibly TRBD2 (5 bases). Between the trimmed V and J ends, which lost 1 base and 2 bases, there was a span of 13 bases. CDR1 and CDR2 (germline): SGDLS, YYNGEE. The length of the CDR3 is 16 residues. The CDR3 here is CASSVSAAGTYNEQFF. The DNA of the CDR3 is TGTGCCAGCAGCGTAAGTGCGGCCGGGACCTACAATGAGCAGTTCTTC.

Points on this clone: Within the sample, other DNA sequences also encode this same CDR3. The DNA for the CDR3 is TGTGCCAGCAGCCCCGGGACAGGGCTCTACGAGCAGTACTTC. Residues: CASSPGTGLYEQYF. The rearrangement joins TRBV7-9 to TRBJ2-7; 9 bases map to TRBD1. Germline values: CDR1 SEHNR, CDR2 FQNEAQ (reference sequence). V dropped 5 bases and J dropped 3; count of bases not matched to a gene: 5. CDR3 size: 14 residues.

V is TRBV28 and J is TRBJ1-1, with 8 bases aligning to TRBD1. The J segment lost 4 bases and the V segment lost 5 bases, leaving 6 bases of the junction unmatched. The CDR3 sequence is 14 residues long. Germline CDR1 MDHEN, CDR2 SYDVKM. CDR3 protein: CASSETGVGTEAFF. The CDR3 coding sequence is TGTGCCAGCAGTGAGACAGGGGTGGGCACTGAAGCTTTCTTT. The variable domain in full, with the rest retrieved from reference TRBV28 and TRBJ1-1, is DVKVTQSSRYLVKRTGEKVFLECVQDMDHENMFWYRQDPGLGLRLIYFSYDVKMKEKGDIPEGYSVSREKKERFSLILESASTNQTSMYLCASSETGVGTEAFFGQGTRLTVV.

This rearrangement joins TRBV28 to TRBJ1-2; 8 positions match TRBD1. Germline loops: CDR1 MDHEN, CDR2 SYDVKM. V lost 5 bases to trimming and J lost 6 bases; unmatched junction nucleotides: 2. The CDR3 runs 12 residues. CDR3 protein: CASSQTGDGYTF. The CDR3 nucleotides are TGTGCCAGCAGTCAGACAGGGGATGGCTACACCTTC.

The rearrangement joins TRBV7-3 to TRBJ2-5; 8 bases map to TRBD2. V trimming: 3 bases; J trimming: 3 bases; junction bases outside the gene matches: 6. The CDR3 loop spans 15 amino acids. CDR1 is SGHTA and CDR2 is FQGTGA in the germline V gene. The CDR3 sequence: CASSLQAGVKETQYF. In DNA, the CDR3 is TGTGCCAGCAGCTTGCAAGCGGGGGTAAAAGAGACCCAGTACTTC.

This clone has a single count. The chain carries TRBV3-1 (or the pseudogene TRBV3-2) and TRBJ1-1; possibly TRBD1 for D (6 bases). The germline V gene has CDR1 LGHDT and CDR2 YNNKEL (reference sequence). This CDR3 has 14 residues. Trimming removed 0 bases at V and 5 bases at J, with 10 bases between. CDR3 coding DNA: TGTGCCAGCAGCCAAGAAGGGGGGGGAACTGAAGCTTTCTTT. Its protein product is CASSQEGGGTEAFF.

The chain has TRBV5-4 and TRBJ2-3; D gene ambiguous. Germline CDR1 reads SGHNT; CDR2 reads YYREEE (reference sequence). There are 13 residues in the CDR3. Deletions cut 3 bases from V and 2 bases from J, with 7 bases between. CDR3 sequence reads: CASSWQYTDTQYF. In DNA form, the CDR3 reads TGTGCCAGCAGCTGGCAGTACACAGATACGCAGTATTTT.

CDR3 nucleotide sequence: TGTGCCAGCAGCTTCGGACAGGGGATCGGCTACACCTTC. Translating it yields CASSFGQGIGYTF. This chain links TRBV7-8 with TRBJ1-2; 9 bases align to TRBD1. CDR1 and CDR2 from the germline V gene are SGHVS and FQNEAQ. The CDR3 totals 13 residues. Losses at the gene ends were 3 bases for V and 8 bases for J; bases not matched to a gene: 4. The variable domain in full, completed from reference TRBV7-8 and TRBJ1-2, reads GAGVSQSPRYKVAKRGQDVALRCDPISGHVSLFWYQQALGQGPEFLTYFQNEAQLDKSGLPSDRFFAERPEGSVSTLKIQRTQQEDSAVYLCASSFGQGIGYTFGSGTRLTVV.

The genes are TRBV3-1 (or the pseudogene TRBV3-2) and TRBJ1-1; 7 bases agree with TRBD1. Germline CDR1 reads LGHDT; CDR2 reads YNNKEL (reference sequence). This CDR3 contains 14 residues. The trim removed 4 bases at V and 1 base at J, leaving 3 bases unmatched. CDR3 coding DNA: TGTGCCAGCAGCCTGGGACAGCCGAACACTGAAGCTTTCTTT. This sequence encodes CASSLGQPNTEAFF.

The genes are TRBV6-5 and TRBJ2-1; 10 bases fit TRBD1. The CDR3 is 15 residues long. The germline V gene has CDR1 MNHEY and CDR2 SVGAGI. V gave up 2 bases and J gave up 4 bases; unmatched junction bases: 2. As DNA, the CDR3 is TGTGCCAGCAGTTACGCGGGACAGGGGTACAATGAGCAGTTCTTC. It codes for CASSYAGQGYNEQFF.

The V and J genes are TRBV3-1 (or the pseudogene TRBV3-2) and TRBJ2-7, with TRBD1 matching 11 bases. Germline assignment: CDR1 LGHDT and CDR2 YNNKEL (reference sequence). This CDR3 is built from 16 residues. J gave up 2 bases and V 1 base, and 4 bases lay outside the gene matches. The DNA for the CDR3 is TGTGCCAGCAGCCAAGCCATGGGACAGGGGGCCTACGAGCAGTACTTC. Its protein product is CASSQAMGQGAYEQYF.